Following are 20 T cell receptor beta chains from one sample sequenced in a study of blood T cell repertoires in COVID-19. Here immunoSEQ multiplex PCR was the method, and the copy in TCRdb shows in-frame clones only, minus some. This sample yields under 140,000 clones, of which roughly 80% are seen a single time; 16% belongs to the top ten. Sequenced sample: peripheral blood. The receptors originated from an older woman with acute or convalescent COVID-19.

The chain links TRBV5-1 to TRBJ1-1; TRBD1 is a possible D gene (5 bases). V was cut by 1 base and J by 2 bases, with 12 bases left in between. Germline CDR1 SGHRS, CDR2 YFSETQ. The CDR3 extends over 15 amino acids. The CDR3 region has the DNA TGCGCCAGCAGCTTGTACGGGGGGGTCAACACTGAAGCTTTCTTT. Amino acid sequence: CASSLYGGVNTEAFF.

For the CDR3, the DNA is TGTGCCACCAGTGGGGGGGGACAGCCCCAGCATTTT. This gives the protein CATSGGGQPQHF. The chain is built from TRBV24-1 and TRBJ1-5; D possibly corresponds to TRBD1 (5 bases). In germline, CDR1 is KGHDR, CDR2 SFDVKD. V was shortened by 5 bases and J by 7 bases, with 8 bases between the two germline ends. The CDR3 runs 12 residues.

J is TRBJ2-7 and V is TRBV24-1; D is possibly TRBD1 (5 bases). CDR3 length: 15 amino acids. Germline V gives CDR1 KGHDR, CDR2 SFDVKD. The germline V and J ends were trimmed by 4 bases and 3 bases, with 15 bases remaining between them. The CDR3 DNA reads as TGTGCCACCAGTGACGCGAGCGACAGATACTACGAGCAGTACTTC. Translation gives CATSDASDRYYEQYF.

This chain links TRBV5-1 with TRBJ1-5, with D perhaps TRBD1 (5 bases). Germline CDR1 SGHRS, CDR2 YFSETQ. This CDR3 region has 13 residues. Trimming pared 4 bases from V and 3 bases from J, leaving 8 bases between. CDR3 sequence: CASSPDTNQPQHF. The CDR3 DNA sequence: TGCGCCAGCAGCCCGGACACCAATCAGCCCCAGCATTTT.

V is TRBV6-4 and J is TRBJ2-1; TRBD2 might be the D (5 bases). Germline V CDR1 and CDR2: MRHNA, SNTAGT. The CDR3 totals 13 residues. The V end was cut by 5 bases, the J end by 5 bases, with 10 bases between. The CDR3 region has the DNA TGTGCCAGCAGTACCGGACTCAACAATGAGCAGTTCTTC. This sequence encodes CASSTGLNNEQFF.

The chain joins TRBV7-3 to TRBJ1-1, with D unclear. The CDR3 extends over 13 amino acids. With 8 bases removed from V and 3 bases from J, the gap between germline ends came to 13 bases. Germline CDR1 reads SGHTA; CDR2 reads FQGTGA. CDR3 amino acids: CASGIERDTEAFF. The CDR3, as DNA: TGTGCCAGCGGGATAGAGAGGGACACTGAAGCTTTCTTT.

This clone was seen only once. The J gene is TRBJ1-1, the V gene TRBV14; D is possibly TRBD1 (6 bases). From germline, CDR1 is SGHDN and CDR2 FVKESK. V was trimmed by 5 bases and J by 4 bases, leaving 14 bases between them. The CDR3 is 14 amino acids. CDR3 nucleotide sequence: TGTGCCAGCAGCAGCCGAGGGGGAGTCACTGAAGCTTTCTTT. Translating it yields CASSSRGGVTEAFF.

The genes are TRBV4-3 and TRBJ2-5, with a weak D call TRBD2 (6 bases). The germline V gene encodes CDR1 LGHNA and CDR2 YSLEER. The CDR3 totals 13 residues. Deletions cut 4 bases from V and 5 bases from J, with 11 bases between. The CDR3 loop is CASSPNAGETQYF. The DNA of the CDR3 is TGCGCCAGCAGCCCGAACGCGGGGGAGACCCAGTACTTC.

This chain's CDR3 is CASTSGGGYEQYF. DNA for the CDR3: TGTGCCAGTACTAGCGGGGGAGGATACGAGCAGTACTTC. V is TRBV13 and J is TRBJ2-7; TRBD2 agrees at 11 bases. The CDR3 consists of 13 residues. Trimming cost V 9 bases and J 4 bases; bases outside gene matches: 5. CDR1 is PRHDT and CDR2 is FYEKMQ in the germline V gene (reference sequence).

The chain has TRBV7-2 and TRBJ1-5; 8 bases map to TRBD1. CDR1 is SGHTA, CDR2 FQGNSA, per germline. V lost 5 bases and J lost 1; bases outside the gene matches: 7. This CDR3 contains 16 residues. For the CDR3, the DNA is TGTGCCAGCAGCCAGGGGGCATTTATGAGCAATCAGCCCCAGCATTTT. It codes for CASSQGAFMSNQPQHF.

The rearrangement uses TRBV19 and TRBJ1-2; the match to TRBD1 covers 9 bases. The ends lost 6 bases at V and 5 bases at J; junction bases unmatched: 4. Germline V gives CDR1 LNHDA, CDR2 SQIVND (reference sequence). The CDR3 has 13 residues. The chain's CDR3 is CASSYGQGYGYTF. DNA for the CDR3: TGTGCCAGTAGCTACGGACAGGGGTATGGCTACACCTTC.

This chain uses TRBV4-3 with TRBJ1-2; D possibly corresponds to TRBD1 (6 bases). The CDR3 totals 13 residues. Per the germline V gene, CDR1 is LGHNA and CDR2 is YSLEER. Trimming shortened V by 0 bases and J by 8 bases, and 10 bases separated the two germline ends. CDR3 coding DNA: TGCGCCAGCAGCCAAGATCGGGGACAAGGCTACACCTTC. It encodes CASSQDRGQGYTF.

This chain joins TRBV27 and TRBJ2-7, with 9 bases lining up with TRBD1. Per the germline V gene, CDR1 is MNHEY and CDR2 is SMNVEV (reference sequence). V gave up 1 base and J gave up 5 bases; unmatched junction bases: 3. The CDR3 spans 14 residues. The CDR3 region is CASSLLTGGDEQYF. Written as DNA, the CDR3 is TGTGCCAGCAGTTTATTAACAGGGGGCGACGAGCAGTACTTC.

The rearrangement links TRBV4-1 to TRBJ2-7; 9 bases align to TRBD1. This CDR3 is 15 amino acids long. Germline V lookup: CDR1 MGHRA, CDR2 YSYEKL. V lost 4 bases to trimming and J lost 6 bases; unmatched junction nucleotides: 10. DNA for the CDR3: TGCGCCAGCAGCCGGGGACAGGGTCTATCGGGCGAGCAGTACTTC. Translating it yields CASSRGQGLSGEQYF.

The rearrangement uses TRBV7-8 and TRBJ2-7, with 8 bases lining up with TRBD1. In germline, CDR1 is SGHVS, CDR2 FQNEAQ. The CDR3 is 15 residues long. The junction had 6 bases not matched to a gene; V was cut back by 1 base and J by 4 bases. The DNA for the CDR3 is TGTGCCAGCAGCTTAGGCAGGGGGCTTAGGTACGAGCAGTACTTC. Encoded protein: CASSLGRGLRYEQYF.

Notes on this clone: Germline is not matched at one junction end, which may reflect a read error. The chain links TRBV7-3 to TRBJ1-6; D is undetermined. Germline CDR1 is SGHTA and CDR2 is FQGTGA. The CDR3 is 13 amino acids. This CDR3 is CASSLTADSPLHF. The DNA for the CDR3 is TGTGCCAGCAGCCTAACAGCCGATTCACCCCTCCACTTT.

This chain connects TRBV7-8 to TRBJ2-1; D unresolved. Germline CDR1 and CDR2: SGHVS and FQNEAQ. The CDR3 is 15 residues long. With 4 bases removed from V and 0 bases from J, the gap between germline ends came to 10 bases. The CDR3 bases are TGTGCCAGCAGCTCCCGTCTTAGCTCCTACAATGAGCAGTTCTTC. It yields the protein CASSSRLSSYNEQFF.

The rearrangement uses TRBV24-1 and TRBJ2-3, with D possibly matching TRBD1 (6 bases). V lost 10 bases, J lost 2 bases, and 9 bases lay in between. The CDR3 has 12 amino acids. Germline loops: CDR1 KGHDR, CDR2 SFDVKD. The CDR3 DNA is TGTGCCACTTCAGGGGACACAGATACGCAGTATTTT. The encoded protein is CATSGDTDTQYF.

The rearrangement joins TRBV28 to TRBJ1-3; D perhaps matches TRBD1 (5 bases). The V and J ends lost 5 bases and 0 bases respectively, with 11 bases between them. The CDR3 totals 15 residues. From germline, CDR1 is MDHEN and CDR2 SYDVKM. CDR3 protein: CASSQGLYSGNTIYF. The CDR3 region has the DNA TGTGCCAGCAGTCAGGGACTGTACTCTGGAAACACCATATATTTT.

A single count supports this clone. The V call is TRBV6-5, the J call TRBJ1-6, with 9 bases lining up with TRBD1. The ends lost 8 bases at V and 2 bases at J; junction bases unmatched: 4. The CDR3 is 15 amino acids. The germline gives CDR1 MNHEY, CDR2 SVGAGI. CDR3: CASRDRDTYNSPLHF. The CDR3 DNA follows: TGTGCCAGCCGGGACAGGGACACCTATAATTCACCCCTCCACTTT.